This entry lists 16 T cell receptor beta chains sequenced from one sample in a study of blood T cell repertoires in COVID-19. TCRdb's copy holds only in-frame clones and misses some; the assay was immunoSEQ multiplex PCR. The repertoire includes around 20,000 clones, roughly 88% of them detected once, and more than 4% sits in the top ten. Sequenced material: PBMCs or T cells enriched from blood (not recorded which). The receptors were gathered from a woman aged 30 to 39 who had recovered from COVID-19.

This chain uses TRBV19 with TRBJ2-7; 8 bases map to TRBD1. CDR1 is LNHDA, CDR2 SQIVND, per germline (reference sequence). The CDR3 spans 15 residues. J was trimmed by 0 bases and V by 3 bases; bases with no gene match: 4. The CDR3 DNA follows: TGTGCCAGTAGTATCAGACAGGGGACCTCCTACGAGCAGTACTTC. Its protein is CASSIRQGTSYEQYF. Based on the CDR3 plus reference TRBV19 and TRBJ2-7, the full variable domain is DGGITQSPKYLFRKEGQNVTLSCEQNLNHDAMYWYRQDPGQGLRLIYYSQIVNDFQKGDIAEGYSVSREKKESFPLTVTSAQKNPTAFYLCASSIRQGTSYEQYFGPGTRLTVT.

V and J are TRBV3-1 (or the pseudogene TRBV3-2) and TRBJ2-5; the D is unclear. The ends were cut back, 0 bases at V and 9 bases at J, with 8 bases in the middle. This CDR3 has 12 residues. The germline V gene has CDR1 LGHDT and CDR2 YNNKEL (reference sequence). This CDR3 is CASSQDLTPQYF. CDR3 bases: TGTGCCAGCAGCCAAGATCTGACTCCCCAGTACTTC.

The chain is built from TRBV7-2 and TRBJ2-1, with 12 bases aligning to TRBD2. J lost 6 bases, V lost 1 base, and 4 bases had no gene match. Germline loops: CDR1 SGHTA, CDR2 FQGNSA. This CDR3 comprises 16 residues. CDR3 residues: CASSLELTSGGNEQFF. Here the CDR3 DNA reads TGTGCCAGCAGCTTAGAGTTGACTAGCGGGGGCAATGAGCAGTTCTTC.

The rearrangement uses TRBV7-2 and TRBJ1-4; the D is unclear. Germline V lookup: CDR1 SGHTA, CDR2 FQGNSA. The V end lost 5 bases, the J end lost 5 bases, and 12 bases lay between the germline ends. The CDR3 is 14 residues long. This CDR3 reads CASSPSAANEKLFF. CDR3 in DNA: TGTGCCAGCAGCCCCTCGGCAGCGAATGAAAAACTGTTTTTT.

This clone has just one count. V is TRBV27 and J is TRBJ1-4; no definite D call. This CDR3 is built from 15 residues. V lost 1 base, J lost 0 bases, and 6 bases lay in between. Germline V gene sequence: CDR1 MNHEY, CDR2 SMNVEV (reference sequence). CDR3 nucleotides: TGTGCCAGCAGTTTATTTCCAGCAACTAATGAAAAACTGTTTTTT. Amino acids: CASSLFPATNEKLFF.

The CDR3 spells CASSSEQGSSGNTIYF. The CDR3 DNA sequence: TGTGCCAGCTCATCCGAACAGGGGAGCTCTGGAAACACCATATATTTT. The gene calls are TRBV18 and TRBJ1-3, with 7 bases that match TRBD1. In germline, CDR1 is KGHSH, CDR2 LQKENI. J was trimmed by 0 bases and V by 5 bases; bases with no gene match: 7. The CDR3 is 16 amino acids.

This rearrangement joins TRBV7-9 to TRBJ2-4; 8 bases map to TRBD1. Germline V gene sequence: CDR1 SEHNR, CDR2 FQNEAQ (reference sequence). V lost 5 bases and J lost 1; bases outside the gene matches: 16. The CDR3 has 19 residues. The CDR3 nucleotides read TGTGCCAGCAGCCCCGGACAGGGAGGAATATTAATTGCCAAAAACATTCAGTACTTC. Translated: CASSPGQGGILIAKNIQYF.

The J gene is TRBJ1-4, the V gene TRBV5-4; 7 nucleotides agree with TRBD1. The germline V gene encodes CDR1 SGHNT and CDR2 YYREEE (reference sequence). With 5 bases clipped from V and 2 bases from J, the junction kept 6 bases outside the gene matches. The CDR3 extends over 15 amino acids. CDR3: CASRAQGVTNEKLFF. CDR3 coding DNA: TGTGCCAGCAGGGCTCAGGGGGTTACTAATGAAAAACTGTTTTTT.

The chain carries TRBV28 and TRBJ1-5; no clear D gene. V lost 3 bases and J 4 bases, leaving 13 bases between the germline ends. Per the germline V gene, CDR1 is MDHEN and CDR2 is SYDVKM. The CDR3 runs 15 residues. The CDR3 is CASSFGVTDNQPQHF. In DNA, the CDR3 is TGTGCCAGCAGTTTCGGGGTCACAGATAATCAGCCCCAGCATTTT.

The rearrangement joins TRBV3-1 (or the pseudogene TRBV3-2) to TRBJ2-3; D may be TRBD2 (6 bases). V gave up 0 bases and J gave up 4 bases, with 17 bases separating them. CDR3 length: 17 residues. The germline gives CDR1 LGHDT, CDR2 YNNKEL (reference sequence). The CDR3 DNA reads as TGTGCCAGCAGCCAAGATCAGGGTCAATGGGAGGCAGATACGCAGTATTTT. Amino acids: CASSQDQGQWEADTQYF.

This clone was seen a single time. This rearrangement joins TRBV7-9 to TRBJ1-4; D is unclear. The germline V gene has CDR1 SEHNR and CDR2 FQNEAQ (reference sequence). CDR3 length: 14 residues. Deletions cut 6 bases from V and 3 bases from J, with 11 bases between. The CDR3 sequence: CASSPGWANEKLFF. In nucleotides, the CDR3 is TGTGCCAGCAGTCCCGGGTGGGCTAATGAAAAACTGTTTTTT. The variable domain in full, with the rest retrieved from reference TRBV7-9 and TRBJ1-4, is DTGVSQNPRHKITKRGQNVTFRCDPISEHNRLYWYRQTLGQGPEFLTYFQNEAQLEKSRLLSDRFSAERPKGSFSTLEIQRTEQGDSAMYLCASSPGWANEKLFFGSGTQLSVL.

The rearrangement joins TRBV30 to TRBJ1-2; D is unclear. V shed 5 bases and J shed 5 bases, with 18 bases lying between them. CDR3 length: 14 amino acids. The germline V gene has CDR1 GTSNPN and CDR2 SVGIG (reference sequence). DNA for the CDR3: TGTGCCTGGCACGCCCCGGGAAGAACTTATGGCTACACCTTC. This translates into CAWHAPGRTYGYTF.

This clone was detected once. This chain connects TRBV29-1 to TRBJ2-5, with D possibly matching TRBD1 (7 bases). V lost 3 bases and J lost 4, with 12 bases in between. The CDR3 contains 13 residues. Germline-derived CDR1 and CDR2 are SQVTM and ANQGSEA. The CDR3 DNA follows: TGCAGCGTTGACAGGGGGGTCCTAGAGACCCAGTACTTC. This gives the protein CSVDRGVLETQYF.

The J gene is TRBJ2-7, the V gene TRBV19, with D perhaps matching TRBD2 (5 bases). V was cut by 5 bases and J by 5 bases, with 16 bases left in between. The CDR3 extends over 14 amino acids. Germline CDR1 and CDR2: LNHDA and SQIVND (reference sequence). As DNA, the CDR3 is TGTGCCAGTAGTTTCGGGATCCTGAGGAACGAGCAGTACTTC. It specifies CASSFGILRNEQYF.

V is TRBV7-6 and J is TRBJ1-2, with 8 bases fitting TRBD1. V trimming: 5 bases; J trimming: 6 bases; junction bases outside the gene matches: 5. Germline assignment: CDR1 SGHVS and CDR2 FNYEAQ. This CDR3 comprises 13 residues. Written as DNA, the CDR3 is TGTGCCAGCAGCCACGACAGGGGCGATGGCTACACCTTC. This translates into CASSHDRGDGYTF.

The chain recombines TRBV5-6 with TRBJ1-1; D unresolved. V dropped 0 bases and J dropped 4 bases, with 16 bases sitting between them. The CDR3 is made up of 16 amino acids. Germline V gives CDR1 SGHDT, CDR2 YYEEEE. CDR3 amino acids: CASSLAARAGGTEAFF. CDR3 coding DNA: TGTGCCAGCAGCTTGGCCGCGAGGGCTGGAGGCACTGAAGCTTTCTTT.